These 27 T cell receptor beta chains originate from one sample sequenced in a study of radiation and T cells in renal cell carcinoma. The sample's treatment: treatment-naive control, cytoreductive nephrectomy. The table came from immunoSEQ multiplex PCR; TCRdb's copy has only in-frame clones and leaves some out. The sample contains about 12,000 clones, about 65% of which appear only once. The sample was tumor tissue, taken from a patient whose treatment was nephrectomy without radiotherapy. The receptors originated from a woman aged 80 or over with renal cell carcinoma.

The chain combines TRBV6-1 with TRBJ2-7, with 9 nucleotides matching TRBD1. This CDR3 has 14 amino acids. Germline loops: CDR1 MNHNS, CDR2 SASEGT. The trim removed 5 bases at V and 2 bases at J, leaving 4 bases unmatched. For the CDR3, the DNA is TGTGCCAGCAGTTTGACAGGGGGGGCCTACGAGCAGTACTTC. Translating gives CASSLTGGAYEQYF.

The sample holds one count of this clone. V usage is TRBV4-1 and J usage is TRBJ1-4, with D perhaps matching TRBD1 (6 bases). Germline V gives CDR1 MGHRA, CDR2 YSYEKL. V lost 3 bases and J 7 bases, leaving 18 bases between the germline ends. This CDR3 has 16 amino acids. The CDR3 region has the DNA TGCGCCAGCAGCCAGGGTGGGGGGCGCGGGGGTGAAAAACTGTTTTTT. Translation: CASSQGGGRGGEKLFF.

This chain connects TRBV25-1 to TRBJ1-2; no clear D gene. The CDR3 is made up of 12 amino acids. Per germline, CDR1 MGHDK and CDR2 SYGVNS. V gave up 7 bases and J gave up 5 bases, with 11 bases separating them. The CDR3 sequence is CASKVAGYGYTF. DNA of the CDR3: TGTGCCAGCAAGGTGGCGGGGTATGGCTACACCTTC.

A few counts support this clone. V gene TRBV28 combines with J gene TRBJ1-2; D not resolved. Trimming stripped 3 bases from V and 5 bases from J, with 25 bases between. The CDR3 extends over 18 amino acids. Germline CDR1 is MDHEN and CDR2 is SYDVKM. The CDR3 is CASSFGFRRGAQAYGYTF. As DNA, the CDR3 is TGTGCCAGCAGTTTCGGTTTTCGTCGGGGAGCCCAGGCGTATGGCTACACCTTC.

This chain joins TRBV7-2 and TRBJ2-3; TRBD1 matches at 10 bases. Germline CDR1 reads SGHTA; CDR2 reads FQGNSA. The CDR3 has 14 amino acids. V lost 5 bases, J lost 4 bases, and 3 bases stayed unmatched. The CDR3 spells CASSIGTGADTQYF. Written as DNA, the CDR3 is TGTGCCAGCAGCATTGGGACAGGGGCAGATACGCAGTATTTT. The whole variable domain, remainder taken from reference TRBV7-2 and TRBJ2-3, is GAGVSQSPSNKVTEKGKDVELRCDPISGHTALYWYRQSLGQGLEFLIYFQGNSAPDKSGLPSDRFSAERTGGSVSTLTIQRTQQEDSAVYLCASSIGTGADTQYFGPGTRLTVL.

CDR3: CASSQDRAGQTFQPQHF. DNA for the CDR3: TGTGCCAGCAGCCAAGATAGGGCCGGCCAGACCTTTCAGCCCCAGCATTTT. V usage is TRBV4-2 and J usage is TRBJ1-5; no firm D call. The CDR3 has 17 residues. The germline gives CDR1 LGHNA, CDR2 YNFKEQ. With 0 bases removed from V and 6 bases from J, the gap between germline ends came to 18 bases.

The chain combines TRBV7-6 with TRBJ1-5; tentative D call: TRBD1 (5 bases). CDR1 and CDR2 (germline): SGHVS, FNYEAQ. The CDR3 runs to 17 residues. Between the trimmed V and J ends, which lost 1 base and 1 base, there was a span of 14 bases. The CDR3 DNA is TGTGCCAGCAGCTTAGTTCCGGGACCCCTAAGCAATCAGCCCCAGCATTTT. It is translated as CASSLVPGPLSNQPQHF.

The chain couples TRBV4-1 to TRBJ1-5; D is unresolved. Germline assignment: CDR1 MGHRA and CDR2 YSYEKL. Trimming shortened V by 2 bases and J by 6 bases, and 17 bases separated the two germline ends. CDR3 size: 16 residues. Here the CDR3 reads CASSQYYEGGVQPQHF. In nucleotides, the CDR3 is TGCGCCAGCAGCCAATATTACGAGGGTGGGGTTCAGCCCCAGCATTTT.

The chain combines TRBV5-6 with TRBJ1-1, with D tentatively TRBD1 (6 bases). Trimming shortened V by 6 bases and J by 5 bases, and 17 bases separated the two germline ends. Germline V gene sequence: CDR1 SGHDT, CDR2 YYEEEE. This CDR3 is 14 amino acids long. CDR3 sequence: CASTPTGGRTEAFF. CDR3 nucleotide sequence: TGTGCCAGCACTCCGACCGGGGGGCGGACTGAAGCTTTCTTT.

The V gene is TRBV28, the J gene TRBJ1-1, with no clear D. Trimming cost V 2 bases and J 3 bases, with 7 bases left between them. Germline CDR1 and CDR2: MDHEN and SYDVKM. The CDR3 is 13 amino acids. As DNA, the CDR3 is TGTGCCAGCAGTTTAGTACAGTACACTGAAGCTTTCTTT. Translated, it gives CASSLVQYTEAFF.

The chain's CDR3 is CASSQGLLYEQYF. The CDR3 DNA is TGTGCCAGCAGCCAAGGGTTACTCTACGAGCAGTACTTC. This sequence joins TRBV4-2 and TRBJ2-7, with D unclear. Germline V gene lookup returns CDR1 LGHNA and CDR2 YNFKEQ. Between the trimmed V and J ends, which lost 1 base and 3 bases, there was a span of 7 bases. This CDR3 spans 13 amino acids.

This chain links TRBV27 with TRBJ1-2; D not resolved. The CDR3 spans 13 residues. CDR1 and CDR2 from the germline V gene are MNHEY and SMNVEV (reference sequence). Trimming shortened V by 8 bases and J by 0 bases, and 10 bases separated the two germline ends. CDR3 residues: CASGRQANYGYTF. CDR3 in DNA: TGTGCCAGCGGGCGGCAAGCTAACTATGGCTACACCTTC.

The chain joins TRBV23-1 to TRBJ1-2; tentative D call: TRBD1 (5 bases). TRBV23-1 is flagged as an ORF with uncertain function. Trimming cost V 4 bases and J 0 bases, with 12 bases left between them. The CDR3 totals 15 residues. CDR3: CASSLGADPNYGYTF. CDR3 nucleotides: TGCGCCAGCAGTCTCGGGGCCGATCCTAACTATGGCTACACCTTC.

The CDR3 loop is CASSLAGQGGYGYTF. The DNA of the CDR3 is TGCGCCAGCAGCTTGGCCGGACAGGGCGGCTATGGCTACACCTTC. The J gene is TRBJ1-2, the V gene TRBV5-1, with 8 bases fitting TRBD1. Germline lookup yields CDR1 SGHRS and CDR2 YFSETQ. V lost 0 bases to trimming and J lost 4 bases; unmatched junction nucleotides: 5. The CDR3 sequence is 15 residues long.

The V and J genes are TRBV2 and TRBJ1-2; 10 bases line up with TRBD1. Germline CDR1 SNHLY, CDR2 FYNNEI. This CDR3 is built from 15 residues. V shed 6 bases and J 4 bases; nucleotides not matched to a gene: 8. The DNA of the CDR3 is TGTGCCAGCAGACTCGGGACAGGGGTCAGCTATGGCTACACCTTC. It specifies CASRLGTGVSYGYTF.

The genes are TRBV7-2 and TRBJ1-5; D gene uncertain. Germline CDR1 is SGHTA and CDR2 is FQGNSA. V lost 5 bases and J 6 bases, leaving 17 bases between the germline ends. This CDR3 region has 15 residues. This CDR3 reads CASSPTSGEGQPQHF. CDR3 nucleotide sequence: TGTGCCAGCAGCCCAACCAGCGGGGAGGGTCAGCCCCAGCATTTT.

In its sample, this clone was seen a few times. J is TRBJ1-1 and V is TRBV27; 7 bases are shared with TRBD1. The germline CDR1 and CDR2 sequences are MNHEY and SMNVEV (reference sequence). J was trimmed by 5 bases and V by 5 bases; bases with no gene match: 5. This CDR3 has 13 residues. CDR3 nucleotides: TGTGCCAGCAGTAGAAGGGGGCTTACTGAAGCTTTCTTT. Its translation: CASSRRGLTEAFF.

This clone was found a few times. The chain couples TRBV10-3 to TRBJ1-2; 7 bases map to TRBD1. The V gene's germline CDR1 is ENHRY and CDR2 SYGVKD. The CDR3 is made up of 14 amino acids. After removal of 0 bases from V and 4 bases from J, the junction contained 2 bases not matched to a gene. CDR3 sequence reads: CAISESGTAYGYTF. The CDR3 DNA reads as TGTGCCATCAGTGAGTCCGGGACAGCCTATGGCTACACCTTC.

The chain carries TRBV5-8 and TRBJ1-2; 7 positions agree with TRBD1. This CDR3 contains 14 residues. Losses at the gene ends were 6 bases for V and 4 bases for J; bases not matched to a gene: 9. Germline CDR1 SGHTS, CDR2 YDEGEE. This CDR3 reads CASINRGGVYGYTF. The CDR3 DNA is TGTGCCAGCATCAACAGGGGAGGTGTCTATGGCTACACCTTC. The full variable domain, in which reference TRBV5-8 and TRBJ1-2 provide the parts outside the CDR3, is EAGVTQSPTHLIKTRGQQATLRCSPISGHTSVYWYQQALGLGLQFLLWYDEGEERNRGNFPPRFSGRQFPNYSSELNVNALELEDSALYLCASINRGGVYGYTFGSGTRLTVV.

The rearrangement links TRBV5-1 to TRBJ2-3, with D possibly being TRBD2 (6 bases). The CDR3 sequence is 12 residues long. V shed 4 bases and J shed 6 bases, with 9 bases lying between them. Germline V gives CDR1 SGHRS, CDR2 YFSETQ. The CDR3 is CASSRGGDTQYF. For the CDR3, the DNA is TGCGCCAGCAGCCGTGGGGGGGATACGCAGTATTTT.

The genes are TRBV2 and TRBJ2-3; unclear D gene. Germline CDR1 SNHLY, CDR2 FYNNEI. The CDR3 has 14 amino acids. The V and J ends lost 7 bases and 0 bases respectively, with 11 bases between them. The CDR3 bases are TGTGCCAGCACCGTCGACACTAGCACAGATACGCAGTATTTT. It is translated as CASTVDTSTDTQYF.

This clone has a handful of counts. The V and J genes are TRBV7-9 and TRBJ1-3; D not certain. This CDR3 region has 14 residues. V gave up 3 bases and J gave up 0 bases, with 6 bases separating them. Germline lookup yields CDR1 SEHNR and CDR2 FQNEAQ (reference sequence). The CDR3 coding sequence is TGTGCCAGCAGCTTCACGGACTCTGGAAACACCATATATTTT. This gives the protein CASSFTDSGNTIYF.

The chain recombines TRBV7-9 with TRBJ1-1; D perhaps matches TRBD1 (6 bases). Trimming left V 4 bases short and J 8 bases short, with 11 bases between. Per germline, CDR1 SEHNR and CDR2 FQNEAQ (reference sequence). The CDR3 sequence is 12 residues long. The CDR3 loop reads CASSSPGTEAFF. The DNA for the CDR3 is TGTGCCAGCAGCTCACCGGGGACAGAAGCTTTCTTT.

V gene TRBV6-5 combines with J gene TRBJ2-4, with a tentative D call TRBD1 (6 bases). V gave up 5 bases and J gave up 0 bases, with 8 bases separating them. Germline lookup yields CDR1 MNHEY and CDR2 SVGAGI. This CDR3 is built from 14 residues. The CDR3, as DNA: TGTGCCAGCAGTGACAGGAGAGCCAAAAACATTCAGTACTTC. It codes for CASSDRRAKNIQYF.

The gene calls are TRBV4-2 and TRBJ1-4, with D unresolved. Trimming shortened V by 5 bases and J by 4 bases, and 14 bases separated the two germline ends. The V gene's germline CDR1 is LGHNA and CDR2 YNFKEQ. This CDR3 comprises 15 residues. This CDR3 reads CASSLNRHVNEKLFF. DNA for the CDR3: TGTGCCAGCAGCTTAAACAGACACGTTAATGAAAAACTGTTTTTT.

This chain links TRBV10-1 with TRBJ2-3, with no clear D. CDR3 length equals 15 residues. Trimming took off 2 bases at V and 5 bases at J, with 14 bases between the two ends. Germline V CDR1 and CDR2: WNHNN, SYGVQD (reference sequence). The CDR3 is CASSEGQAPIDTQYF. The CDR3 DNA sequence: TGCGCCAGCAGTGAGGGGCAGGCCCCTATAGATACGCAGTATTTT.

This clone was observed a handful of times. This chain's CDR3 is CASSASGGEIETQYF. The CDR3 nucleotides are TGTGCCAGCAGTGCGAGCGGGGGTGAAATCGAGACCCAGTACTTC. This chain connects TRBV6-4 to TRBJ2-5; TRBD2 aligns across 8 bases. The junction had 9 bases not matched to a gene; V was cut back by 4 bases and J by 5 bases. The CDR3 extends over 15 amino acids. Germline-derived CDR1 and CDR2 are MRHNA and SNTAGT.